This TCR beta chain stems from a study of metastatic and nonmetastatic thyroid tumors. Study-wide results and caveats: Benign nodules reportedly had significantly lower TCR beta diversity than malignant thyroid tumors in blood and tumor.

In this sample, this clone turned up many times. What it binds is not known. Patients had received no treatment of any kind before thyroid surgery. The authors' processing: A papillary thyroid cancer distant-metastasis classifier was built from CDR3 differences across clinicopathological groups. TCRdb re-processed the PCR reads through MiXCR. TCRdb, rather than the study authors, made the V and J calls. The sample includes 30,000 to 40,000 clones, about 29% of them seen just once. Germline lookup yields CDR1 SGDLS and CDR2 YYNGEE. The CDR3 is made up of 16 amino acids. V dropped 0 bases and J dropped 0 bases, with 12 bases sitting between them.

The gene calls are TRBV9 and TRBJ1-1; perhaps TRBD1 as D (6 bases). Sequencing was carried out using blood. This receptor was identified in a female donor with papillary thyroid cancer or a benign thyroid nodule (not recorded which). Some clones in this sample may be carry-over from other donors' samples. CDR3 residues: CASSVEPGAMNTEAFF. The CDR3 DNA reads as TGTGCCAGCAGCGTAGAGCCGGGGGCCATGAACACTGAAGCTTTCTTT.